What follows are 12 T cell receptor beta chains derived from one specimen sequenced in a study of T cells in Graves' hyperthyroidism and ophthalmopathy. RNA transcripts gave rise to amplified TCR beta CDR3 regions. When the TCR CDR3 underwent first-round RT-PCR, the HTBI primer set was used. One entry per CDR3 protein, called by TCRdb with MiXCR from the multiplex PCR reads. The sample has 600,000 to 800,000 distinct CDR3 sequences, 30% to 40% seen once. Source material: blood. Receptor source: a woman aged 40 to 50 with Graves' hyperthyroidism.

This clonotype came up many times. V gene TRBV15 combines with J gene TRBJ2-7; 7 nucleotides line up with TRBD2. Germline trimming cut 3 bases from V and 2 bases from J; bases unmatched to any gene: 10. Germline lookup yields CDR1 LNHNV and CDR2 YYDKDF (reference sequence). The CDR3 covers 16 residues. CDR3 protein: CATSRARAGVAYEQYF. The DNA of the CDR3 is TGTGCCACCAGCAGGGCCCGGGCGGGAGTCGCCTACGAGCAGTACTTC.

Concerning this clonotype itself: A read error is possible here, since a much larger clone lies one base away. The rearrangement uses TRBV7-2 and TRBJ2-5, with no clear D. The CDR3 has 13 amino acids. CDR1 and CDR2 (germline): SGHTA, FQGNSA. The CDR3 nucleotides read TGTGCCAGCGGCTTGGGCCCATTGGAGACCCAGTACTTC. The encoded protein is CASGLGPLETQYF.

The chain joins TRBV19 to TRBJ1-5; TRBD1 aligns across 10 bases. The CDR3 runs to 16 residues. Per the germline V gene, CDR1 is LNHDA and CDR2 is SQIVND (reference sequence). V lost 3 bases and J lost 7; bases outside the gene matches: 9. CDR3: CASSIPGTGEDQPQHF. The CDR3 DNA reads as TGTGCCAGTAGTATCCCCGGGACAGGGGAAGACCAGCCCCAGCATTTT. Full variable domain (remainder filled in from reference TRBV19 and TRBJ1-5): DGGITQSPKYLFRKEGQNVTLSCEQNLNHDAMYWYRQDPGQGLRLIYYSQIVNDFQKGDIAEGYSVSREKKESFPLTVTSAQKNPTAFYLCASSIPGTGEDQPQHFGDGTRLSIL.

This chain joins TRBV9 and TRBJ1-3; TRBD1 might be the D (5 bases). The germline V and J ends were trimmed by 0 bases and 0 bases, with 16 bases remaining between them. The CDR3 sequence is 18 residues long. Germline V gene sequence: CDR1 SGDLS, CDR2 YYNGEE. CDR3 coding DNA: TGTGCCAGCAGCGTAGGGGGTGGAACGGGACCCTCTGGAAACACCATATATTTT. As protein: CASSVGGGTGPSGNTIYF.

This clonotype was detected only a few times. The V gene is TRBV7-2, the J gene TRBJ2-7, with D unclear. The V end lost 5 bases, the J end lost 5 bases, and 13 bases lay between the germline ends. Per the germline V gene, CDR1 is SGHTA and CDR2 is FQGNSA. This CDR3 is built from 13 residues. The CDR3 DNA is TGTGCCAGCAGCCCACCGGCGGCCGACGAGCAGTACTTC. This translates into CASSPPAADEQYF.

This clonotype came up many times. The J gene is TRBJ1-2, the V gene TRBV4-3, with D possibly TRBD1 on 5 matching bases. The CDR3 sequence is 14 residues long. The V end was cut by 0 bases, the J end by 8 bases, with 13 bases between. Germline assignment: CDR1 LGHNA and CDR2 YSLEER. As DNA, the CDR3 is TGCGCCAGCAGCCAAGATTCCGCAGGGTTCGGCTACACCTTC. It encodes CASSQDSAGFGYTF.

This clonotype was picked up many times. The chain couples TRBV5-8 to TRBJ1-6; TRBD1 agrees at 9 bases. The CDR3 length is 15 residues. The germline V gene has CDR1 SGHTS and CDR2 YDEGEE. V lost 4 bases and J lost 8; bases outside the gene matches: 7. CDR3 sequence (DNA): TGTGCCAGCAGCGCGCCGGGACAGGGTTATTCACCCCTCCACTTT. Its protein product is CASSAPGQGYSPLHF.

With respect to this clonotype: The CDR3 does not end in the conserved phenylalanine or tryptophan, so this is likely a read error. No DNA is shown, since the ends of the CDR3 on it are uncertain; the CDR3 is the one TCRdb lists. V gene TRBV15 combines with J gene TRBJ2-5; the table calls TRBD1, which could not be checked here. Germline CDR1 LNHNV, CDR2 YYDKDF (reference sequence). The CDR3 length is 12 residues, termini included. This chain's CDR3 is CATTGTGPWTGH.

This clonotype was observed many times. The CDR3 region has the DNA TGTGCCAGCAGCTTAGGGGGACCTCTCTACGAGCAGTACTTC. Translated, it gives CASSLGGPLYEQYF. The chain combines TRBV7-2 with TRBJ2-7, with D possibly being TRBD1 or TRBD2 (5 bases each). Germline V lookup: CDR1 SGHTA, CDR2 FQGNSA. The V end lost 1 base, the J end lost 3 bases, and 10 bases lay between the germline ends. This CDR3 comprises 14 residues.

This clonotype appeared many times. The gene calls are TRBV25-1 and TRBJ1-6, with TRBD1 identical over 7 bases. The ends lost 11 bases at V and 10 bases at J; junction bases unmatched: 11. The CDR3 covers 13 residues. CDR1 and CDR2 from the germline V gene are MGHDK and SYGVNS. DNA of the CDR3: TGTGCCTGCTCAGGGGGTCCGGCATCACCCCTCCACTTT. As protein: CACSGGPASPLHF.

The J gene is TRBJ1-2, the V gene TRBV2, with D hard to call. V was cut by 11 bases and J by 7 bases, with 14 bases left in between. There are 11 residues in the CDR3. Germline values: CDR1 SNHLY, CDR2 FYNNEI. The CDR3 DNA follows: TGTGCCGGGAGTCTGTTTCGTGGCTACACCTTC. It encodes CAGSLFRGYTF.

The V and J genes are TRBV7-6 and TRBJ2-1; 10 bases are shared with TRBD2. Per germline, CDR1 SGHVS and CDR2 FNYEAQ. The V segment lost 4 bases and the J segment 6 bases; nucleotides outside the gene matches: 6. There are 15 residues in the CDR3. The CDR3 is CASSSLAGRGNEQFF. CDR3 bases: TGTGCCAGCAGCTCACTAGCGGGGAGGGGCAATGAGCAGTTCTTC.